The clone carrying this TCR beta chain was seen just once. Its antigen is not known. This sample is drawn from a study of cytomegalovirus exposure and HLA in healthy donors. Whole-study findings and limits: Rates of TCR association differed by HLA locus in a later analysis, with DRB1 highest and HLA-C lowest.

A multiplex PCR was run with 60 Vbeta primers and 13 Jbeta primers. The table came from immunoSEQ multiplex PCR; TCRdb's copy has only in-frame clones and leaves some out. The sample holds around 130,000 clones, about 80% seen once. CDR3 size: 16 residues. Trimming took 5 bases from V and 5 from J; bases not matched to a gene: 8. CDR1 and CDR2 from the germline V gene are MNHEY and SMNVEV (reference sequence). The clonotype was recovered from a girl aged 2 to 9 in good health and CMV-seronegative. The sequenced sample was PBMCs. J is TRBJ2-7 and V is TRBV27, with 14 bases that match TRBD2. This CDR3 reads CASSPRTSGRIDEQYF. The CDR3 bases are TGTGCCAGCAGTCCTCGGACTAGCGGGAGGATCGACGAGCAGTACTTC.